This entry features one T cell receptor beta chain sequence. Antigen specificity is unknown. Looked up from germline, CDR1 is LNHDA and CDR2 is SQIVND (reference sequence). V was pared by 5 bases and J by 0 bases, with 3 bases of the junction left unmatched. The CDR3 loop spans 16 amino acids. The data stem from a study of T cells in Graves' hyperthyroidism and ophthalmopathy. Study details: Pretreatment peripheral blood was obtained at initial diagnosis. Overall study results and limits: Most thyroid clonotypes expanded above 0.001 were also detected in blood.

TCR beta CDR3 sequences were amplified from RNA transcripts. When the TCR CDR3 underwent first-round RT-PCR, the HTBI primer set was used. TCRdb fed the multiplex PCR reads into MiXCR, producing one record per CDR3 protein. This sample has around 200,000 distinct CDR3 sequences; 15% to 20% occur once, and the top ten carry about 29%. Hyperthyroidism of Graves' type that showed no ophthalmopathy progression within 18 months was stable. The study enrolled patients aged 18 to 65 with newly diagnosed hyperthyroidism of under 2 months' duration. V and J are TRBV19 and TRBJ2-6, with TRBD2 identical over 8 bases. The receptor's source is a woman between 50 and 59 years old with Graves' hyperthyroidism. The sequenced sample was blood. The CDR3 DNA is TGTGCCAGTAGTTTCGGGGGGGCCTCTGGGGCCAACGTCCTGACTTTC. Translating gives CASSFGGASGANVLTF. Combining the CDR3 with reference TRBV19 and TRBJ2-6 gives the whole variable domain DGGITQSPKYLFRKEGQNVTLSCEQNLNHDAMYWYRQDPGQGLRLIYYSQIVNDFQKGDIAEGYSVSREKKESFPLTVTSAQKNPTAFYLCASSFGGASGANVLTFGAGSRLTVL.